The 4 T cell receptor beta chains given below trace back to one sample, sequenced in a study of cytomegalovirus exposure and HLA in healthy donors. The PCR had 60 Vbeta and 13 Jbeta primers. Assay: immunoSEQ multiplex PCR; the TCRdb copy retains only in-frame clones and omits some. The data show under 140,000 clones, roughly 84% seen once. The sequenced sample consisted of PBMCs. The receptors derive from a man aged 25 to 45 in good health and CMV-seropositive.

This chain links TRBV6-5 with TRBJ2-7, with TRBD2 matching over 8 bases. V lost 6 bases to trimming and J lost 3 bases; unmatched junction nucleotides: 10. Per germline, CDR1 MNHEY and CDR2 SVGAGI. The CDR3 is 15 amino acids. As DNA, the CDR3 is TGTGCCAGCAGCTCGGGAGGGACTTATATCTACGAGCAGTACTTC. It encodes CASSSGGTYIYEQYF.

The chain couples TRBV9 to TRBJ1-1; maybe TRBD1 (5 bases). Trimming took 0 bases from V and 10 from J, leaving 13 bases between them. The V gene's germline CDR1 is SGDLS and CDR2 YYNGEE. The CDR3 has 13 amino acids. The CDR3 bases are TGTGCCAGCAGCGTAGCTATAGGCGGGGCAGCTTTCTTT. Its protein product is CASSVAIGGAAFF.

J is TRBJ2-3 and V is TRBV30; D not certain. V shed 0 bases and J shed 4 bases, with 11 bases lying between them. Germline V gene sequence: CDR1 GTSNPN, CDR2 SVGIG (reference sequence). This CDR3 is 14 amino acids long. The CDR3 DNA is TGTGCCTGGAGTGTTGCCCCGGGTTCAGATACGCAGTATTTT. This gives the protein CAWSVAPGSDTQYF.

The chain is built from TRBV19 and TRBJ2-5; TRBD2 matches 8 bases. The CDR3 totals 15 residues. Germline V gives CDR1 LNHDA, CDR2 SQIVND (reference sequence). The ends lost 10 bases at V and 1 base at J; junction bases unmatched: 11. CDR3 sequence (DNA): TGTGCCACCTCCGGGGTAGCGGGGCTCCAAGAGACCCAGTACTTC. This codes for CATSGVAGLQETQYF. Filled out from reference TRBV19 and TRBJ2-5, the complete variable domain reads DGGITQSPKYLFRKEGQNVTLSCEQNLNHDAMYWYRQDPGQGLRLIYYSQIVNDFQKGDIAEGYSVSREKKESFPLTVTSAQKNPTAFYLCATSGVAGLQETQYFGPGTRLLVL.